This T cell receptor (beta chain) was documented in a study of cytomegalovirus exposure and HLA in healthy donors. Use of 60 Vbeta and 13 Jbeta primers characterized the PCR. Profiling relied on immunoSEQ multiplex PCR, and the TCRdb table lists in-frame clones only, not all of them. In the table there are some 150,000 clones, just under 65% of which are singletons. This clone was seen a single time. Sequencing used PBMCs. The TCR comes from a woman aged 55-70 years in good health and CMV-seropositive.

The CDR3 DNA follows: TGCGCCAGCAGCTTGAAGGGGCATGGCACTGAAGCTTTCTTT. The encoded protein is CASSLKGHGTEAFF. The chain recombines TRBV5-1 with TRBJ1-1; D might be TRBD1 (5 bases). The CDR3 runs 14 residues. The V gene's germline CDR1 is SGHRS and CDR2 YFSETQ. V lost 1 base and J 4 bases, leaving 11 bases between the germline ends. Supplemented by reference TRBV5-1 and TRBJ1-1, the full variable domain reads KAGVTQTPRYLIKTRGQQVTLSCSPISGHRSVSWYQQTPGQGLQFLFEYFSETQRNKGNFPGRFSGRQFSNSRSEMNVSTLELGDSALYLCASSLKGHGTEAFFGQGTRLTVV.